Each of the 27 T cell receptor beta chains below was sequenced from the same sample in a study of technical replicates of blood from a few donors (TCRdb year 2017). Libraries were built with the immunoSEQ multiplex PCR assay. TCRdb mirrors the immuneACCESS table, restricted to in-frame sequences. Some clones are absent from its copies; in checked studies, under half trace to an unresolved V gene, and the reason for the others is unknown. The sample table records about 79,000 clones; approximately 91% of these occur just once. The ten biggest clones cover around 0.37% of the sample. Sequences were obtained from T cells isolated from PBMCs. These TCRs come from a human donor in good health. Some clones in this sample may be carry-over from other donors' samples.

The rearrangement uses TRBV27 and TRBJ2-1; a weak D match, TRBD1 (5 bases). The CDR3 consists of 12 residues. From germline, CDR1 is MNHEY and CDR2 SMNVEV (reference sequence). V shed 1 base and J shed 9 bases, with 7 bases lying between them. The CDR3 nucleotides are TGTGCCAGCAGTTTATTAAGGGGTGAGCAGTTCTTC. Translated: CASSLLRGEQFF.

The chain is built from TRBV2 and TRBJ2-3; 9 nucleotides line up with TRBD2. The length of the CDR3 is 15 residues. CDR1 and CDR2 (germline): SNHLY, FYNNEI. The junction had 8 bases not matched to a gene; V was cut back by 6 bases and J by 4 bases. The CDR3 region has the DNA TGTGCCAGCAGCGCTAGGACTAGCGTCCCAGATACGCAGTATTTT. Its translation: CASSARTSVPDTQYF.

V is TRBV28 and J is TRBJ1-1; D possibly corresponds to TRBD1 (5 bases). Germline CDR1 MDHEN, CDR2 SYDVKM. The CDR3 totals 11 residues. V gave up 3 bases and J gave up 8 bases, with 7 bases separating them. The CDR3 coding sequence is TGTGCCAGCAGTTTCGGGGGGGAAGCTTTCTTT. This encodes CASSFGGEAFF.

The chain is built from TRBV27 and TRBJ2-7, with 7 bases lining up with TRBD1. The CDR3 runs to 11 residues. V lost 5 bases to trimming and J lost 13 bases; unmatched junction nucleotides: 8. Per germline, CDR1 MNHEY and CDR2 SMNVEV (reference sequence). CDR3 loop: CASSADRVYYF. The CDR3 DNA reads TGTGCCAGCAGTGCCGACAGGGTTTATTACTTC.

CDR3 region: CASSLLSGRTDTQYF. CDR3 nucleotides: TGTGCCAGCAGCCTCCTCTCTGGTAGAACAGATACGCAGTATTTT. The chain couples TRBV7-2 to TRBJ2-3; D gene ambiguous. CDR3 length: 15 residues. V lost 5 bases and J 3 bases, leaving 15 bases between the germline ends. The V gene's germline CDR1 is SGHTA and CDR2 FQGNSA.

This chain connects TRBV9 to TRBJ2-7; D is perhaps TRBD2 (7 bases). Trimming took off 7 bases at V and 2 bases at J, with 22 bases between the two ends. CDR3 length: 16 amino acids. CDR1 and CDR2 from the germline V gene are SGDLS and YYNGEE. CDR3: CASAEGGAGIPYEQYF. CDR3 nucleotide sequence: TGTGCCAGCGCGGAGGGGGGGGCGGGAATTCCCTACGAGCAGTACTTC.

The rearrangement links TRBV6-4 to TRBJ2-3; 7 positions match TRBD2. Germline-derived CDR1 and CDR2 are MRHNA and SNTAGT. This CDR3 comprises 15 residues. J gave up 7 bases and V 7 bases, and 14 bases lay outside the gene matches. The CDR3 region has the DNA TGTGCCAGCATGGAAGCGGCGGGAGAGACAAATACGCAGTATTTT. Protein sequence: CASMEAAGETNTQYF.

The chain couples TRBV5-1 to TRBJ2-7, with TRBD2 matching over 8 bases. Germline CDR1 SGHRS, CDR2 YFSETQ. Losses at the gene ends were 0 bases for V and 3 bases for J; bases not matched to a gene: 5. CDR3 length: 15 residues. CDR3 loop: CASSLVAGGFYEQYF. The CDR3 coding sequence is TGCGCCAGCAGCTTGGTGGCGGGAGGATTCTACGAGCAGTACTTC.

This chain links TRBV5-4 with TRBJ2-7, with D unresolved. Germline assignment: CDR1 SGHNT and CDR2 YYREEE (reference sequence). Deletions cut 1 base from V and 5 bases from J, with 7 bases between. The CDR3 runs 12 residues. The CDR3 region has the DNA TGTGCCAGCAGCTTGCAAGACAACGAGCAGTACTTC. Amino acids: CASSLQDNEQYF.

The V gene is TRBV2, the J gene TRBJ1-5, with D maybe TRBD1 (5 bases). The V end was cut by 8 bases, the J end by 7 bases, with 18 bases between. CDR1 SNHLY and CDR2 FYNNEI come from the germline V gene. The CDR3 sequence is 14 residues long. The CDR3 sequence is CASGPRAGHQPQHF. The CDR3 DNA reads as TGTGCCAGCGGGCCTCGGGCAGGGCACCAGCCCCAGCATTTT.

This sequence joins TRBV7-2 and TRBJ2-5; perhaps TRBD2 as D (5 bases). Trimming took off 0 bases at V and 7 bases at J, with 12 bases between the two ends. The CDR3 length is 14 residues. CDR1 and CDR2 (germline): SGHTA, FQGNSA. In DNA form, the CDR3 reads TGTGCCAGCAGCTTAGCTGAGGGAGCAGGGACCCAGTACTTC. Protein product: CASSLAEGAGTQYF.

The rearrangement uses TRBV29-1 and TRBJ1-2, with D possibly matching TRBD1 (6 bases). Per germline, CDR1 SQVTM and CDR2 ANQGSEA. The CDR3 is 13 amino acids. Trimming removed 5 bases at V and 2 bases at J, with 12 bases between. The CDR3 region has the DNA TGCAGCGTTAGTCTTGGGGGCAACTATGGCTACACCTTC. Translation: CSVSLGGNYGYTF.

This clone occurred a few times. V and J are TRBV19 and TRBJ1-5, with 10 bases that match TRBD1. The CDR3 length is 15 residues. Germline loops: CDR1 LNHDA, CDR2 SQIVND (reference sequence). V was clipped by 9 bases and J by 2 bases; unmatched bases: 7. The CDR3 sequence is CASCPGTGGNQPQHF. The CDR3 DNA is TGTGCCAGCTGCCCCGGGACAGGGGGCAATCAGCCCCAGCATTTT. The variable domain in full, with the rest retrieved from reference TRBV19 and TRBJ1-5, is DGGITQSPKYLFRKEGQNVTLSCEQNLNHDAMYWYRQDPGQGLRLIYYSQIVNDFQKGDIAEGYSVSREKKESFPLTVTSAQKNPTAFYLCASCPGTGGNQPQHFGDGTRLSIL.

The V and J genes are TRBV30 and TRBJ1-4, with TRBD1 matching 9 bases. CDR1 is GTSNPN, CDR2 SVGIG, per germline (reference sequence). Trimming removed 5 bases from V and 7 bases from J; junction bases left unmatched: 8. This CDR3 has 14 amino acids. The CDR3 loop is CAWHTGGASEKLFF. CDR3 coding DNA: TGTGCCTGGCATACAGGGGGCGCGAGTGAAAAACTGTTTTTT.

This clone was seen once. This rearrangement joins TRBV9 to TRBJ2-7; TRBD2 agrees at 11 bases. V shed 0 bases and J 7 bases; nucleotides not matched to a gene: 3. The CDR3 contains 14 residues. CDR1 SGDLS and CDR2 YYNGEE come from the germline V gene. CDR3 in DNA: TGTGCCAGCAGCGTAGACCTAGCGGGAGGTGAGCAGTACTTC. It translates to CASSVDLAGGEQYF. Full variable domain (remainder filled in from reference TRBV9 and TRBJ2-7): DSGVTQTPKHLITATGQRVTLRCSPRSGDLSVYWYQQSLDQGLQFLIQYYNGEERAKGNILERFSAQQFPDLHSELNLSSLELGDSALYFCASSVDLAGGEQYFGPGTRLTVT.

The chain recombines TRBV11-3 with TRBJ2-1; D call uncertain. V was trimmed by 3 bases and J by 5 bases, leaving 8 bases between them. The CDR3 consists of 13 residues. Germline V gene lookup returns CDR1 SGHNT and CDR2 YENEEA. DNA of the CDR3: TGTGCCAGCAGCTTGACTTCCGACAATGAGCAGTTCTTC. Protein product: CASSLTSDNEQFF.

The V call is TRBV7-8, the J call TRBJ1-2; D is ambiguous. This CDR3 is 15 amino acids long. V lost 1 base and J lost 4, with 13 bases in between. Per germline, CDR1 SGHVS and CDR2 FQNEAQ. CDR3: CASSLVNEASYGYTF. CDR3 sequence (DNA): TGTGCCAGCAGCTTAGTCAACGAAGCTAGCTATGGCTACACCTTC.

In DNA, the CDR3 is TGCGCCAGCAGGGAGAACGAGAATGAGCAGTTCTTC. It is translated as CASRENENEQFF. V is TRBV10-2 and J is TRBJ2-1; no clear D. Trimming took 6 bases from V and 7 from J, leaving 10 bases between them. The CDR3 totals 12 residues. Germline values: CDR1 WSHSY, CDR2 SAAADI.

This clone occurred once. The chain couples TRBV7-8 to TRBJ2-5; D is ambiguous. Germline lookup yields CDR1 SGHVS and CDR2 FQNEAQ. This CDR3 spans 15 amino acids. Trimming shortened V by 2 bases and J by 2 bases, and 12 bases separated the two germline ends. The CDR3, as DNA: TGTGCCAGCAGCTTACGAGTGGGCCTTCAAGAGACCCAGTACTTC. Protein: CASSLRVGLQETQYF.

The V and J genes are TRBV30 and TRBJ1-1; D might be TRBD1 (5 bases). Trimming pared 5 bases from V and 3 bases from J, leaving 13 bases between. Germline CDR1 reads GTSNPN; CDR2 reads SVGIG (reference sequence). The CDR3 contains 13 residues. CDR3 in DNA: TGTGCCTGGGGGGCCAATAGGGACACTGAAGCTTTCTTT. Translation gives CAWGANRDTEAFF.

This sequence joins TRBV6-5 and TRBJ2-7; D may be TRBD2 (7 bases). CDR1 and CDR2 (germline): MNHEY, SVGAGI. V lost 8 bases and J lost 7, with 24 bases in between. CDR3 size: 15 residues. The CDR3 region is CASRGPGTGGQEQYF. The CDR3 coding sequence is TGTGCCAGCCGTGGACCCGGGACGGGGGGACAAGAGCAGTACTTC.

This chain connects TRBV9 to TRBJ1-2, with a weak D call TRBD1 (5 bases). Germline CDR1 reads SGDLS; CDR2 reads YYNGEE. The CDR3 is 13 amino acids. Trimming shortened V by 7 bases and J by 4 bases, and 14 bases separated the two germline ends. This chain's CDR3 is CASSTADLYGYTF. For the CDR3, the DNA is TGTGCCAGCTCGACAGCAGACCTCTATGGCTACACCTTC.

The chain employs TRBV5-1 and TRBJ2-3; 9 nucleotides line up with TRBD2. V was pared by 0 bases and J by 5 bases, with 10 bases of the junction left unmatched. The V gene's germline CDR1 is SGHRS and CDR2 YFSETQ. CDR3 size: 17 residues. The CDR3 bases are TGCGCCAGCAGCTTGGGGCTAGCGGGATCTAAAAGAGATACGCAGTATTTT. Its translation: CASSLGLAGSKRDTQYF.

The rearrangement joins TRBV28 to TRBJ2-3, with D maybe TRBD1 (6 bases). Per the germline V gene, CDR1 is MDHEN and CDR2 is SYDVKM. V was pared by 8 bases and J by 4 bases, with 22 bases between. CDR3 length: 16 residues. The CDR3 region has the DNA TGTGCCAGCTTCAGTTTACGTTCAGGGGAAGCAGATACGCAGTATTTT. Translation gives CASFSLRSGEADTQYF.

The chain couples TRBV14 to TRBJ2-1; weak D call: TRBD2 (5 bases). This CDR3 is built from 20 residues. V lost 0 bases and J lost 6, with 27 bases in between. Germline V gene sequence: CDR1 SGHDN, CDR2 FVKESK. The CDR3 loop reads CASSQDRRSRAYHPLNEQFF. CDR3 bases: TGTGCCAGCAGCCAAGATCGTCGCTCGCGGGCCTATCATCCCCTCAATGAGCAGTTCTTC.

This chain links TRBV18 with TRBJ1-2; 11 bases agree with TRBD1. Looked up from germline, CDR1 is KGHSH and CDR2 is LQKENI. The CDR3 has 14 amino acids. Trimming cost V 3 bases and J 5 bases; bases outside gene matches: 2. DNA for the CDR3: TGTGCCAGCTCACCCGGACAGGGGGCTTATGGCTACACCTTC. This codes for CASSPGQGAYGYTF.

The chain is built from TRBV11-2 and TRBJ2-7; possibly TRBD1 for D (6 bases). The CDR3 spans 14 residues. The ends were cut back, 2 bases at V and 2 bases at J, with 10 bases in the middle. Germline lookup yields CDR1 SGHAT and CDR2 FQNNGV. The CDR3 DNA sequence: TGTGCCAGCAGCTTATGGGGGCTCCCCTACGAGCAGTACTTC. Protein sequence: CASSLWGLPYEQYF.